Listed here are 30 T cell receptor beta chains from one sample, sequenced in a study of T-cell memory formation after mild COVID-19. In TCRdb, the 5' RACE reads were re-called with MiXCR into one record per CDR3 protein. This table holds roughly 300,000 distinct CDR3 sequences, 15% to 20% found once. The source material was PBMCs or a T cell subset sorted from them (not recorded which). The source is a young man who had mild COVID-19 (a few samples of this study predate the infection). Cell type and time point are not known.

The genes are TRBV19 and TRBJ1-2; 8 positions agree with TRBD1. V lost 5 bases to trimming and J lost 4 bases; unmatched junction nucleotides: 12. The CDR3 extends over 16 amino acids. Germline V gives CDR1 LNHDA, CDR2 SQIVND (reference sequence). The CDR3 DNA sequence: TGTGCCAGTAGTGCCGGCTATCCTACAGGGGGCTATGGCTACACCTTC. Its translation: CASSAGYPTGGYGYTF.

V and J are TRBV5-6 and TRBJ1-2; D may be TRBD1 (5 bases). Germline CDR1 and CDR2: SGHDT and YYEEEE. The CDR3 runs 13 residues. Trimming left V 5 bases short and J 8 bases short, with 16 bases between. This chain's CDR3 is CASRIRRASGYTF. The CDR3 DNA reads TGTGCCAGCAGGATACGCAGGGCTAGCGGCTACACCTTC.

This sequence joins TRBV14 and TRBJ1-6, with no clear D. Trimming took 0 bases from V and 7 from J, leaving 10 bases between them. In germline, CDR1 is SGHDN, CDR2 FVKESK. The CDR3 has 15 amino acids. For the CDR3, the DNA is TGTGCCAGCAGCCAAGACTGGGTTGGGAATTCACCCCTCCACTTT. This gives the protein CASSQDWVGNSPLHF.

The gene calls are TRBV7-8 and TRBJ2-7; TRBD1 might be the D (5 bases). Per germline, CDR1 SGHVS and CDR2 FQNEAQ. The CDR3 loop spans 14 amino acids. V lost 1 base, J lost 0 bases, and 7 bases lay in between. CDR3 nucleotides: TGTGCCAGCAGCTTAGGGGGCAACTCCTACGAGCAGTACTTC. It codes for CASSLGGNSYEQYF.

This clonotype was observed a few times. V usage is TRBV9 and J usage is TRBJ1-3; D gene ambiguous. Germline assignment: CDR1 SGDLS and CDR2 YYNGEE. The CDR3 runs to 15 residues. Trimming removed 0 bases at V and 2 bases at J, with 9 bases between. CDR3 bases: TGTGCCAGCAGCGTAGAGGTCGGGGCTGGAAACACCATATATTTT. Protein product: CASSVEVGAGNTIYF.

This clonotype was observed a few times. The gene calls are TRBV9 and TRBJ2-3; D possibly corresponds to TRBD2 (7 bases). V was cut by 4 bases and J by 2 bases, with 14 bases left in between. Looked up from germline, CDR1 is SGDLS and CDR2 is YYNGEE. The CDR3 sequence is 15 residues long. The CDR3 DNA reads TGTGCCAGCAGCTACTTAGGGGGGGCCACAGATACGCAGTATTTT. It specifies CASSYLGGATDTQYF. Combining the CDR3 with reference TRBV9 and TRBJ2-3 gives the whole variable domain DSGVTQTPKHLITATGQRVTLRCSPRSGDLSVYWYQQSLDQGLQFLIQYYNGEERAKGNILERFSAQQFPDLHSELNLSSLELGDSALYFCASSYLGGATDTQYFGPGTRLTVL.

The CDR3 sequence: CASSLDGRGPETQYF. CDR3 DNA: TGCGCCAGCAGCTTGGACGGCAGGGGGCCGGAGACCCAGTACTTC. This chain uses TRBV5-1 with TRBJ2-5, with 8 nucleotides matching TRBD1. V lost 0 bases and J lost 5; bases outside the gene matches: 6. The germline CDR1 and CDR2 sequences are SGHRS and YFSETQ. The CDR3 has 15 amino acids.

This clonotype occurred a few times. The V and J genes are TRBV6-2 or TRBV6-3 and TRBJ2-2, with D possibly TRBD1 on 5 matching bases. Germline V gene lookup returns CDR1 MNHEY and CDR2 SVGEGT. The CDR3 loop spans 15 amino acids. With 0 bases removed from V and 4 bases from J, the gap between germline ends came to 9 bases. The CDR3 reads CASSYSGHLTGELFF. In DNA, the CDR3 is TGTGCCAGCAGTTACTCCGGACACCTCACCGGGGAGCTGTTTTTT.

This clonotype was found a few times. This rearrangement joins TRBV12-3 or TRBV12-4 to TRBJ1-5; D is undetermined. The CDR3 spans 14 residues. Deletions cut 6 bases from V and 1 base from J, with 10 bases between. Here the CDR3 reads CASRRRGSNQPQHF. CDR3 bases: TGTGCCAGCAGGAGGCGAGGAAGCAATCAGCCCCAGCATTTT.

V usage is TRBV20-1 and J usage is TRBJ1-6; D is undetermined. The CDR3 runs 11 residues. V lost 3 bases and J lost 11, with 8 bases in between. CDR1 and CDR2 (germline): DFQATT, SNEGSKA (reference sequence). Here the CDR3 reads CSASEGTPLHF. The CDR3 DNA reads TGCAGTGCTAGTGAGGGAACACCCCTCCACTTT.

This clonotype was counted between two and nine times. The V gene is TRBV6-5, the J gene TRBJ2-6; no clear D. The V end was cut by 4 bases, the J end by 0 bases, with 10 bases between. CDR3 size: 16 residues. Germline loops: CDR1 MNHEY, CDR2 SVGAGI. CDR3 nucleotides: TGTGCCAGCAGTTCCGCTTATTACTCTGGGGCCAACGTCCTGACTTTC. This gives the protein CASSSAYYSGANVLTF.

In its sample, this clonotype was seen many times. This chain joins TRBV7-2 and TRBJ2-5, with a weak D call TRBD1 (6 bases). V was trimmed by 6 bases and J by 1 base, leaving 12 bases between them. Germline V lookup: CDR1 SGHTA, CDR2 FQGNSA. CDR3 length equals 14 residues. The CDR3 reads CASRKDRIQETQYF. The CDR3 DNA reads TGTGCCAGCAGGAAAGACAGGATCCAAGAGACCCAGTACTTC.

The table lists this clonotype with a few counts. The chain recombines TRBV9 with TRBJ2-5, with 11 bases lining up with TRBD2. CDR1 is SGDLS and CDR2 is YYNGEE in the germline V gene. The CDR3 contains 17 residues. The junction had 8 bases not matched to a gene; V was cut back by 0 bases and J by 4 bases. CDR3 region: CASSVARASGGRETQYF. CDR3 nucleotide sequence: TGTGCCAGCAGCGTAGCTCGGGCTAGCGGGGGGAGAGAGACCCAGTACTTC.

The CDR3 loop reads CASSLEVGGRRKLFF. The DNA of the CDR3 is TGTGCCAGCAGCTTAGAGGTGGGGGGTCGACGGAAACTGTTTTTT. This chain connects TRBV7-2 to TRBJ1-4, with D maybe TRBD1 (5 bases). The germline V gene has CDR1 SGHTA and CDR2 FQGNSA. This CDR3 region has 15 residues. Trimming removed 1 base at V and 11 bases at J, with 17 bases between.

The chain carries TRBV2 and TRBJ1-1, with 7 nucleotides matching TRBD1. The CDR3 length is 14 residues. Germline trimming cut 6 bases from V and 6 bases from J; bases unmatched to any gene: 10. Per germline, CDR1 SNHLY and CDR2 FYNNEI. The CDR3 region is CASRETGYFAEAFF. The CDR3 DNA follows: TGTGCCAGCAGGGAGACAGGGTATTTCGCTGAAGCTTTCTTT.

The V gene is TRBV20-1, the J gene TRBJ1-1, with a weak D call TRBD1 (6 bases). The V end lost 4 bases, the J end lost 3 bases, and 15 bases lay between the germline ends. The CDR3 has 14 residues. The germline V gene encodes CDR1 DFQATT and CDR2 SNEGSKA (reference sequence). This chain's CDR3 is CSATVTGPYTEAFF. CDR3 nucleotide sequence: TGCAGTGCTACGGTGACAGGACCTTACACTGAAGCTTTCTTT.

This clonotype showed up many times. V gene TRBV7-9 combines with J gene TRBJ1-1; D may be TRBD1 (5 bases). V lost 5 bases and J lost 1, with 14 bases in between. Germline assignment: CDR1 SEHNR and CDR2 FQNEAQ (reference sequence). The length of the CDR3 is 15 residues. The CDR3 is CASSPFTRGNTEAFF. CDR3 sequence (DNA): TGTGCCAGCAGCCCTTTCACTAGGGGGAACACTGAAGCTTTCTTT.

This clonotype was found a few times. V usage is TRBV6-2 or TRBV6-3 and J usage is TRBJ2-1, with D perhaps matching TRBD2 (5 bases). Germline lookup yields CDR1 MNHEY and CDR2 SVGEGT. The V gene lost 2 bases and the J gene lost 0 bases, with 8 bases spanning the gap. This CDR3 region has 15 residues. CDR3 sequence: CASSYIGSSYNEQFF. The CDR3 nucleotides are TGTGCCAGCAGTTACATTGGGAGCTCCTACAATGAGCAGTTCTTC.

V is TRBV6-1 and J is TRBJ2-5; no definite D call. Trimming cost V 6 bases and J 3 bases, with 14 bases left between them. From germline, CDR1 is MNHNS and CDR2 SASEGT. The CDR3 contains 14 residues. Written as DNA, the CDR3 is TGTGCCAGCAGGGTTGGTGGGCTAAAAGAGACCCAGTACTTC. Its protein is CASRVGGLKETQYF.

This clonotype has only a few counts. The chain joins TRBV20-1 to TRBJ2-3; unclear D gene. The germline CDR1 and CDR2 sequences are DFQATT and SNEGSKA (reference sequence). The CDR3 contains 11 residues. V was clipped by 2 bases and J by 6 bases, with 6 bases between them. CDR3 in amino acids: CSARNGDTQYF. The CDR3 region has the DNA TGCAGTGCTAGAAATGGTGATACGCAGTATTTT.

The rearrangement links TRBV27 to TRBJ1-6; D might be TRBD1 (5 bases). This CDR3 contains 15 residues. Germline assignment: CDR1 MNHEY and CDR2 SMNVEV (reference sequence). The V gene lost 3 bases and the J gene lost 7 bases, with 13 bases spanning the gap. Here the CDR3 reads CASSLGGARNSPLHF. In nucleotides, the CDR3 is TGTGCCAGCAGTTTGGGAGGGGCGAGAAATTCACCCCTCCACTTT.

This clonotype appeared many times. The chain uses TRBV5-5 and TRBJ2-7, with D perhaps assigned TRBD1 or TRBD2 (6 bases each). Trimming took 6 bases from V and 5 from J, leaving 18 bases between them. Germline loops: CDR1 SGHKS, CDR2 YYEKEE (reference sequence). This CDR3 comprises 14 residues. CDR3 loop: CASNLEGGWNEQYF. The CDR3 coding sequence is TGTGCCAGCAACCTGGAGGGGGGCTGGAACGAGCAGTACTTC.

V usage is TRBV6-2 or TRBV6-3 and J usage is TRBJ1-6; D might be TRBD1 (5 bases). The CDR3 is made up of 15 amino acids. The V end was cut by 7 bases, the J end by 7 bases, with 17 bases between. Looked up from germline, CDR1 is MNHEY and CDR2 is SVGEGT. The CDR3 bases are TGTGCCAGCACCCCGCGGGACGGAATAAATTCACCCCTCCACTTT. It translates to CASTPRDGINSPLHF.

V gene TRBV3-2 combines with J gene TRBJ2-7. TRBV3-2 represents a pseudogene. The CDR3 covers 13 residues. For the CDR3, the DNA is TGTGCCAGCAGCCAAGTGGTTCCTGCCGAGCAGTACTTC. Amino acids: CASSQVVPAEQYF.

This clonotype was observed many times. The chain links TRBV7-2 to TRBJ2-3; the match to TRBD2 covers 10 bases. Trimming took 5 bases from V and 4 from J; bases not matched to a gene: 3. The CDR3 is made up of 14 amino acids. Looked up from germline, CDR1 is SGHTA and CDR2 is FQGNSA. The CDR3 DNA reads TGTGCCAGCAGCCCTAGCGGGGGCCCAGATACGCAGTATTTT. It is translated as CASSPSGGPDTQYF.

This clonotype was seen a few times. This chain connects TRBV11-2 to TRBJ2-7; D remains ambiguous. This CDR3 is built from 13 residues. From germline, CDR1 is SGHAT and CDR2 FQNNGV. Trimming stripped 5 bases from V and 4 bases from J, with 12 bases between. In DNA form, the CDR3 reads TGTGCCAGCAGCCCTTCAGAGTCTTACGAGCAGTACGTC. It encodes CASSPSESYEQYV.

This clonotype was detected ten times or more. The V call is TRBV4-1, the J call TRBJ2-2; D is uncertain. This CDR3 has 17 amino acids. The ends were cut back, 1 base at V and 3 bases at J, with 15 bases in the middle. CDR1 is MGHRA and CDR2 is YSYEKL in the germline V gene. As DNA, the CDR3 is TGCGCCAGCAGCCAAGCCAACTTCGGGTTCTACACCGGGGAGCTGTTTTTT. It codes for CASSQANFGFYTGELFF.

This clonotype showed up just a few times. The gene calls are TRBV6-1 and TRBJ2-7; D could derive from TRBD1 or TRBD2 (6 bases each). This CDR3 is built from 14 residues. The ends were cut back, 6 bases at V and 2 bases at J, with 14 bases in the middle. Germline CDR1 and CDR2: MNHNS and SASEGT. CDR3 DNA: TGTGCCAGCAGGGGCCGGGGGCGCGCCTACGAGCAGTACGTC. Its translation: CASRGRGRAYEQYV.

This clonotype turned up a few times. This chain links TRBV5-6 with TRBJ1-4, with D perhaps TRBD1 (5 bases). Trimming pared 3 bases from V and 8 bases from J, leaving 23 bases between. The CDR3 has 17 amino acids. Germline V gives CDR1 SGHDT, CDR2 YYEEEE. CDR3 residues: CASSYQPPGKMDEKLFF. CDR3 nucleotides: TGTGCCAGCAGCTACCAGCCGCCAGGGAAAATGGACGAAAAACTGTTTTTT.

In the case of this clonotype: Compared with germline, one end of the junction differs, possibly owing to a read error. V gene TRBV27 combines with J gene TRBJ1-4; D perhaps matches TRBD1 (5 bases). From germline, CDR1 is MNHEY and CDR2 SMNVEV (reference sequence). CDR3 length: 13 residues. The CDR3 here is CASSVRQNGKLFF. In DNA, the CDR3 is TGTGCCAGCAGTGTCCGACAGAATGGAAAACTGTTTTTT.